These 2 T cell receptor beta chains were sequenced from one sample in a study of CD8+ T cells in alopecia areata. RNA was isolated and reverse transcribed to cDNA, the sequencing template. Repertoires were generated with immunoSEQ multiplex PCR, while TCRdb's copy carries only in-frame clones and drops some. The profile shows fewer than 10,000 clones, around 67% of them singletons. Peripheral blood and lesional scalp punch biopsies were taken from alopecia areata patients. Sequencing was done on a sample of skin. The source is a human donor with alopecia areata.

This clone has a single count. The V gene is TRBV6-1, the J gene TRBJ1-5, with D unresolved. The germline V and J ends were trimmed by 0 bases and 9 bases, with 12 bases remaining between them. Germline V gene sequence: CDR1 MNHNS, CDR2 SASEGT. This CDR3 comprises 14 residues. In DNA form, the CDR3 reads TGTGCCAGCAGTGAAGCCCGGGGTTATCGGCCCCAGCATTTT. This translates into CASSEARGYRPQHF.

The J gene is TRBJ2-1, the V gene TRBV14, with 9 bases lining up with TRBD1. J gave up 6 bases and V 4 bases, and 7 bases lay outside the gene matches. The CDR3 has 15 amino acids. The germline V gene encodes CDR1 SGHDN and CDR2 FVKESK. CDR3 sequence reads: CASSLGQGRPNEQFF. Here the CDR3 DNA reads TGTGCCAGCAGCCTAGGACAGGGGCGCCCCAATGAGCAGTTCTTC.